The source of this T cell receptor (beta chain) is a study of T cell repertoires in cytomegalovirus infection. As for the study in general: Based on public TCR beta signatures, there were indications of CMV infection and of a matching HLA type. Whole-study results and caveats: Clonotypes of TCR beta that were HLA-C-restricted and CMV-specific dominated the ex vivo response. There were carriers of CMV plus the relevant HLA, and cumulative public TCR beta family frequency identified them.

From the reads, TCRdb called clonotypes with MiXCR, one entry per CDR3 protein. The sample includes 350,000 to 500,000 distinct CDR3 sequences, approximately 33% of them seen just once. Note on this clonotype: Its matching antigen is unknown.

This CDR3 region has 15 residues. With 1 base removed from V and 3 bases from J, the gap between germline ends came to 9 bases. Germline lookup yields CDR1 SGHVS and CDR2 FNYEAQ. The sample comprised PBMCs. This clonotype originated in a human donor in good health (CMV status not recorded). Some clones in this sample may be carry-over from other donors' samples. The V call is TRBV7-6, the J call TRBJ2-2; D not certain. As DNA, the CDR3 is TGTGCCAGCAGCTTAGAGGGCAGCTACACCGGGGAGCTGTTTTTT. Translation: CASSLEGSYTGELFF. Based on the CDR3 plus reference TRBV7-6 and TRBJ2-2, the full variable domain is GAGVSQSPRYKVTKRGQDVALRCDPISGHVSLYWYRQALGQGPEFLTYFNYEAQQDKSGLPNDRFSAERPEGSISTLTIQRTEQRDSAMYRCASSLEGSYTGELFFGEGSRLTVL.